This T cell receptor (beta chain) was identified in a study of blood T cells in healthy people across ages (dated by TCRdb to between 2015 and 2016). For the wider study: In model experiments, roughly one uniquely barcoded TCR beta cDNA molecule per two T cells was captured by template switching. The study measured age-related changes in TCR beta repertoire diversity using deep sequencing normalized with unique cDNA molecular identifiers. The donors were divided into four age groups: young (average roughly 17 years), middle-aged (about 40), aged (about 60) and long-lived (nearly 85). To avoid experimental bias, donors of different ages were distributed randomly across sequencing lanes. The study analyzed two additional independent replicas of 1 million unique cDNA reads from the same blood draw for two donors, one aged 18 to 29 and one aged 80 or older. General conclusions and limits of the study: Because the CMV infection status of the donors was unknown, age-related changes in expanded clonotypes may potentially have been confounded. Estimates of total diversity based on one million sequenced T cells were considered lower bounds and underestimates. A strong correlation was found between observed TCR beta diversity and the percentage of naive T cells measured by flow cytometry. Compared with the aged group, the long-lived group had more naive CD4+ T cells, fewer expanded clones and increased TCR diversity, suggesting age selection. Because profiling used bulk unsorted PBMCs, naive and antigen-experienced compartments could not be compared conclusively. Observed TCR beta diversity per million T cells fell roughly linearly with age, and a significant reduction was already apparent by age around 36.

Libraries were built with 5' RACE. Sequencing was carried out with an Illumina HiSeq 2500. A second PCR of roughly 7 to 11 cycles was performed with a sample-barcoded 5' primer and a J-beta primer mix. A template-switch 5' adaptor carrying 12 random nucleotides introduced a unique molecular identifier onto each TCR beta cDNA molecule. Each sample yielded at least 3 million CDR3-containing paired-end reads. First-strand cDNA synthesis was performed from all RNA using the Mint cDNA synthesis kit, with priming by a TRBC-specific oligonucleotide. Following uracil-DNA glycosylase treatment, a first 18-cycle PCR with universal primers M1SS and BC2_uni_R was performed on all cDNA. Regarding the original processing steps: For normalization, 1 million high-quality reads were randomly selected from each sample, with every read carrying a distinct molecular identifier. Instead of being binned into consensus sequences, reads that shared molecular identifiers were thrown out. MiTCR, with a Q25 quality threshold and the strictest error-elimination algorithm, was used for CDR3 identification, clonotype clustering and error correction. A nonparametric unseen species model using Euler transformation provided a lower-bound estimate of total TCR beta diversity. TCRdb trimmed the raw reads at Q25, called clones with MiXCR and kept productive beta chains. Rows are unified per CDR3 protein, each entry keeping the most common DNA and genes. TCRdb's processing, not the study's, gives the V and J calls here. The sample includes around 800,000 distinct CDR3 sequences, with about 47% observed a single time. Jointly, the top ten make up approximately 18% of the sample.

The donors were 40 or so Caucasian individuals from Russia, aged roughly 6 to 100 years, who were systemically healthy. Each donor gave approximately 9.3 milliliters of peripheral blood, collected into EDTA-treated Vacutainer tubes. PBMCs were isolated by Ficoll-Paque density-gradient centrifugation, with at least 6 million obtained per sample. Trizol reagent was used to extract total RNA from PBMCs, with at least 5.5 micrograms per sample. For every donor, an aliquot of PBMCs went through flow cytometry to measure the percentages of naive CD45RAhigh/CD27high T cells. Concerning this clonotype itself: It lacks a known antigen. Base qualities were left out, and no much larger clone turns up one base away.

This clonotype was obtained from a man at least 80 years old in good health. Sequencing was carried out using blood.

For the CDR3, the sequence is CASGNTHEQYF. The DNA reads as follows: TGTGCCAGCGGAAATACCCACGAGCAGTACTTC. The V and J segments used are TRBV6-2 or TRBV6-3 and TRBJ2-7, with no reliable assignment of the D segment. The CDR3 goes from the cysteine to the phenylalanine over 11 residues. Of all the DNA, just the CDR3 is kept, 33 bases in frame from base 1. V is pared back by 8 bases and J by 5 bases, with 10 bases lying between the germline termini. CDR1 and CDR2 (MNHEY, SVGEGT) derive from the germline V gene.